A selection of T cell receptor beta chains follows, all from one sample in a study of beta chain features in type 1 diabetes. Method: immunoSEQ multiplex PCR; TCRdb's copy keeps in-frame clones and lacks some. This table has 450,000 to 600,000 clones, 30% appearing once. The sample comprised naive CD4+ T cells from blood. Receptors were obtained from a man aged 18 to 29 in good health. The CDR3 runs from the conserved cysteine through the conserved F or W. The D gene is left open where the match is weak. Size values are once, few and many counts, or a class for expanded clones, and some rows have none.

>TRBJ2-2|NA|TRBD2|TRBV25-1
TGTGCCAGCAGTGCCCTAGTGGGAGGGATGAACACCGGGGAGCTGTTTTTT
CASSALVGGMNTGELFF
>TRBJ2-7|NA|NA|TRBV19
TGTGCCAGTAGTATCCGGTTCTACGACGAGCAGTACTTC
CASSIRFYDEQYF
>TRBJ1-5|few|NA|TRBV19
TGTGCCAGTAGTATAGCTGCCGGTGGCAATCAGCCCCAGCATTTT
CASSIAAGGNQPQHF
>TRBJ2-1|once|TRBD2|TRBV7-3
TGTGCCAGCAGCTCGACGGGACTAGCGGACAATGAGCAGTTCTTC
CASSSTGLADNEQFF
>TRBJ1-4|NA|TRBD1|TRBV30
TGTGCCTTTGGACAGGAGGATGAAAAACTGTTTTTT
CAFGQEDEKLFF
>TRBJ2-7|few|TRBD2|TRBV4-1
TGCGCCAGCAGCCAAGGTCGTCTAGCGGTTGGAAGCTCCTACGAGCAGTACTTC
CASSQGRLAVGSSYEQYF
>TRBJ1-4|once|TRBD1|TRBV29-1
TGCAGCGTTTACAGGGGGGACGGAGAAAAACTGTTTTTT
CSVYRGDGEKLFF
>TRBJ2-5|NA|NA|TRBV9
TGTGCCAGCAGCGTAGCGCCTCAAGAGACCCAGTACTTC
CASSVAPQETQYF
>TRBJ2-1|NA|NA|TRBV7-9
TGTGCCAGCATCCTCGGAGGCGGATGGGATGAGCAGTTCTTC
CASILGGGWDEQFF
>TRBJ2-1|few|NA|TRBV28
TGTGCCAGCAGTTTACAGACTAACGCCTACAATGAGCAGTTCTTC
CASSLQTNAYNEQFF
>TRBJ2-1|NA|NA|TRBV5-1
TGCGCCAGCAGCCCGGGGCTGGTCCCCGATGAGCAGTTCTTC
CASSPGLVPDEQFF
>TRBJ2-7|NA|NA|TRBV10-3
TGTGCCACCTTTGATCAGGCTAGTCCCTACGAGCAGTACTTC
CATFDQASPYEQYF
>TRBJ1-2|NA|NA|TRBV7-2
TGTGCCAGCAGCCTCACTTCCCAGGCATCTCAGGGCTACACCTTC
CASSLTSQASQGYTF
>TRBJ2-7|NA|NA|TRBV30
TGTGCCTGGAGTCCTACTAGCTACGAGCAGTACTTC
CAWSPTSYEQYF
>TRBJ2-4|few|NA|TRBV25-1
TGTGCCAGCAGTGAATCGAGAGGGACAAGAAACATTCAGTACTTC
CASSESRGTRNIQYF
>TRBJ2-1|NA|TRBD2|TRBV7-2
TGTGCCAGCAGCTTGTTCACCAGACTAGCGGTCCCATCCGATGAGCAGTTCTTC
CASSLFTRLAVPSDEQFF
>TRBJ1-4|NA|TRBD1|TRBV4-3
TGCGCCAGCAGCCAGGGGACAGGGAATGAAAAACTGTTTTTT
CASSQGTGNEKLFF
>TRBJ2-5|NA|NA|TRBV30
TGTGCCTGGAGTGTCCGGCTACAAGAGACCCAGTACTTC
CAWSVRLQETQYF
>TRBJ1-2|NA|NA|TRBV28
TGTGCCAGCAGTTTGCCGGCAGGGGCTCAAACCTTC
CASSLPAGAQTF
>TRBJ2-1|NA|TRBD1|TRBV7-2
TGTGCCAGCAGCCTCATGGACAGGGGGGTGATCTTC
CASSLMDRGVIF
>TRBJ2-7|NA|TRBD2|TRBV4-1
TGCGCCAGCAGCCACCCAACGCGGATGGGCGGGGGCGAGCAGTACTTC
CASSHPTRMGGGEQYF
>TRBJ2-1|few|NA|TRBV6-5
TGTGCCAGCAGTTACCTGGGCGCTGAGCAGTTCTTC
CASSYLGAEQFF
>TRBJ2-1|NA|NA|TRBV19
TGTGCCAGTAGTTGGCAGCATGAGCAGTTCTTC
CASSWQHEQFF
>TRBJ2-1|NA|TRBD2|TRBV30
TGTGCCTGGAGGGGACTAGTTTCATCCAGGGAGCAGTTCTTC
CAWRGLVSSREQFF
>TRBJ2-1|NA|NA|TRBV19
TGTGCCAGTAGTATAGACTTTGGGGCGGCTATATACAATGAGCAGTTCTTC
CASSIDFGAAIYNEQFF
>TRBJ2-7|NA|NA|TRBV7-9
TGTGCCAGCAGCGCCCTAAGCGGCTCCTACGAGCAGTACTTC
CASSALSGSYEQYF
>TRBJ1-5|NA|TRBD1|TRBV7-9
TGTGCCAGCAGCTCCCGGGACAGCGCCCGGCCCCAGCATTTT
CASSSRDSARPQHF
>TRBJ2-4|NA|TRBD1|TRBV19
TGTGCCAGTAGTCCGGGACAGGGGGCGAGAAACATTCAGTACTTC
CASSPGQGARNIQYF